This TCR beta chain stems from a study of early T cells in non-severe SARS-CoV-2 infection. A remark on this clonotype: It may be a read error: a sequence one base away is much more abundant.

TCRdb reprocessed the 5' RACE reads with MiXCR, giving one entry per CDR3 protein. Of 60,000 to 65,000 distinct CDR3 sequences in the sample, 7.5% to 9% were seen once. The CDR3 contains 18 residues. CDR1 and CDR2 (germline): KGHSH, LQKENI. This sequence joins TRBV18 and TRBJ2-3; the match to TRBD2 covers 8 bases. This TCR was sampled from an adult who was a healthcare worker with PCR-confirmed SARS-CoV-2 infection or an uninfected control (not recorded which). The sequencing here drew on whole blood, taken at baseline. CDR3 protein: CVSSPPGPTAGVGDTQYF. DNA for the CDR3: TGTGTCAGCTCACCACCCGGTCCTACAGCGGGAGTTGGAGATACGCAGTATTTT.